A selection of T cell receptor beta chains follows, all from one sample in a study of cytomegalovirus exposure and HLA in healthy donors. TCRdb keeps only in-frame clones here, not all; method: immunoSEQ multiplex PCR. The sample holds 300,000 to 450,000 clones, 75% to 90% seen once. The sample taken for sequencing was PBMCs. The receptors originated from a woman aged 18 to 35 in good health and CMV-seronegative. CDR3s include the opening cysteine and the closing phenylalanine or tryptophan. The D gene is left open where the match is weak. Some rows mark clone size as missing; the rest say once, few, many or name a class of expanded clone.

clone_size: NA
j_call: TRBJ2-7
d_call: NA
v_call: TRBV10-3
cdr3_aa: CAISEWEEQYF
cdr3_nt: TGTGCCATCAGTGAATGGGAGGAGCAGTACTTC

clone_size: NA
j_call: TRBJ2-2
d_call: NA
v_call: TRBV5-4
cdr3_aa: CASSLVEATRNTGELFF
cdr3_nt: TGTGCCAGCAGCTTGGTTGAGGCGACCCGGAACACCGGGGAGCTGTTTTTT

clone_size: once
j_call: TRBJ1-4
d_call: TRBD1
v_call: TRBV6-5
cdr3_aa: CASSSPGTGDEKLFF
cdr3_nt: TGTGCCAGCAGTTCACCCGGGACAGGGGATGAAAAACTGTTTTTT

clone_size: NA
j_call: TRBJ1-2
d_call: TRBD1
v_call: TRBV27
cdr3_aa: CASSLLGQGARSNYGYTF
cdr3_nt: TGTGCCAGCAGTTTATTAGGACAGGGGGCGCGGTCTAACTATGGCTACACCTTC

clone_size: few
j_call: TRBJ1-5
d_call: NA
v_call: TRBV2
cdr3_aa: CASSTGNQPQHF
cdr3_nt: TGTGCCAGCAGTACAGGGAATCAGCCCCAGCATTTT

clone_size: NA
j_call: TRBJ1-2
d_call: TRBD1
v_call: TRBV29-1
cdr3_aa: CSVETNDRVGGYTF
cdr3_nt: TGCAGCGTTGAGACGAACGACAGGGTGGGAGGCTACACCTTC

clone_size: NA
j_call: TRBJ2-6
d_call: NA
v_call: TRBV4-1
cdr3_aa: CASSQGRGEWANVLTF
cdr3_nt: TGCGCCAGCAGCCAAGGTCGCGGGGAATGGGCCAACGTCCTGACTTTC

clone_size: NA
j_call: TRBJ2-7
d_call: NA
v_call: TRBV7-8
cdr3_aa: CASSFLAGPRSRDEQYF
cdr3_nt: TGTGCCAGCAGCTTTCTCGCGGGGCCCCGTTCAAGGGACGAGCAGTACTTC

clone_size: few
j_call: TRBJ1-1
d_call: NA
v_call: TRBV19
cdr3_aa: CASSIGGGPEAFF
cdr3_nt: TGTGCCAGTAGTATAGGGGGAGGGCCTGAAGCTTTCTTT

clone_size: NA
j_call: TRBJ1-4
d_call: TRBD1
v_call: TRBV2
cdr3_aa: CASHRQGVGNEKLFF
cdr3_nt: TGTGCCAGCCACCGACAGGGCGTAGGTAATGAAAAACTGTTTTTT

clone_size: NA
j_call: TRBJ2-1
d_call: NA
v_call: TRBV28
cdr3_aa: CASSSGILYNEQFF
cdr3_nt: TGTGCCAGCAGTTCCGGGATTCTTTACAATGAGCAGTTCTTC

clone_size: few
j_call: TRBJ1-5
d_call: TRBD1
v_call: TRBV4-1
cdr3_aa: CASSPTGGNQPQHF
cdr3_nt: TGCGCCAGCAGTCCGACAGGGGGCAATCAGCCCCAGCATTTT

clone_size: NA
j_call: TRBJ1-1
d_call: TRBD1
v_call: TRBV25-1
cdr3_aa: CASSAQGSGNTEAFF
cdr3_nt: TGTGCCAGCAGTGCACAGGGGAGCGGGAACACTGAAGCTTTCTTT

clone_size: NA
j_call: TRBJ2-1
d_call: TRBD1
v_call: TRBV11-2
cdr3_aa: CASSSRTPGGYEQFF
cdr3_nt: TGTGCCAGCAGCTCTCGGACTCCAGGGGGTTATGAGCAGTTCTTC

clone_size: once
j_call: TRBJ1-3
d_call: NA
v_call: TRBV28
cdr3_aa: CASSFPGSGNTIYF
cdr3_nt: TGTGCCAGCAGTTTTCCGGGCTCTGGAAACACCATATATTTT

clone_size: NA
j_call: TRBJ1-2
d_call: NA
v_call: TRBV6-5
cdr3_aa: CASRPSLGGDYGYTF
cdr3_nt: TGTGCCAGCAGACCCTCCCTGGGGGGGGACTATGGCTACACCTTC

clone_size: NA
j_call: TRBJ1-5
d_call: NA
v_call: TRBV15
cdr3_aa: CATSRDPKSYQPQHF
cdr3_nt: TGTGCCACCAGCAGAGATCCGAAGAGCTATCAGCCCCAGCATTTT

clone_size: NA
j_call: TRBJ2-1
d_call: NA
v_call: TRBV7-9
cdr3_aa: CASSLIVRASYNEQFF
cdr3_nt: TGTGCCAGCAGCTTAATAGTCAGGGCGTCCTACAATGAGCAGTTCTTC

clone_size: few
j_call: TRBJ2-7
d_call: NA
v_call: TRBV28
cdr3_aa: CATKSGDEQYF
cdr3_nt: TGTGCCACCAAGTCAGGGGACGAGCAGTACTTC

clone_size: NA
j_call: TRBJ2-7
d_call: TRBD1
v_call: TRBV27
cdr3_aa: CASSLGTGDLYEQYF
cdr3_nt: TGTGCCAGCAGTTTAGGGACAGGGGATCTCTACGAGCAGTACTTC

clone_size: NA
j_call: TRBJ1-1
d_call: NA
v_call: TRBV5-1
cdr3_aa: CASSRSTTSTGNTEAFF
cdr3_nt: TGCGCCAGCAGCCGCAGCACAACCTCGACAGGGAACACTGAAGCTTTCTTT

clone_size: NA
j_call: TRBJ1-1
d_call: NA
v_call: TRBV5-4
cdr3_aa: CASSQTGREGNNTEAFF
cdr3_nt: TGTGCCAGCAGCCAAACCGGACGGGAGGGAAATAACACTGAAGCTTTCTTT

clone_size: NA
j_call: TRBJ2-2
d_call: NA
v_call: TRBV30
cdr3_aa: CAWSTGLRPGELFF
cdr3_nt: TGTGCCTGGAGTACGGGACTTCGCCCCGGGGAGCTGTTTTTT

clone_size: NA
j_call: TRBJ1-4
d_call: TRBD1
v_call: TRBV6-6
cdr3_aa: CASSSTGGVNEKLFF
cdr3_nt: TGTGCCAGCAGTAGCACAGGGGGTGTAAATGAAAAACTGTTTTTT

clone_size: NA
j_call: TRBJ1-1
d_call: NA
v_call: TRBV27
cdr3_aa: CASSFHRRSGVLLAFF
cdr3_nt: TGTGCCAGCAGCTTCCATCGGCGTTCAGGGGTCCTGTTAGCTTTCTTT

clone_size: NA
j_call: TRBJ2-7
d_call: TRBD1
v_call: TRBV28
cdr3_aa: CASGVRQGAYEQYF
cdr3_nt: TGTGCCAGCGGGGTTCGACAGGGGGCCTACGAGCAGTACTTC

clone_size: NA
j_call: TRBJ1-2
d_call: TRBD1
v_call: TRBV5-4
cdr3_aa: CASSLRDREDYGYTF
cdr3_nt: TGTGCCAGCAGCCTCAGGGACAGGGAAGACTATGGCTACACCTTC

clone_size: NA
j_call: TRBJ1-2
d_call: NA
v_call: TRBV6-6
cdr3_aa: CASTGPSGNYGYTF
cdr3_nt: TGTGCCAGCACAGGTCCTTCTGGTAACTATGGCTACACCTTC

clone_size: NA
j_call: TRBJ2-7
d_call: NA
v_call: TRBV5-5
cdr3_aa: CASSPSGEQYF
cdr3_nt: TGTGCCAGCAGCCCCTCCGGCGAGCAGTACTTC

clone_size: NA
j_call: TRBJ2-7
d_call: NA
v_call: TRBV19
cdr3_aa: CASSPFFGRVNEQYF
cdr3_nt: TGTGCCAGTAGTCCTTTCTTCGGGAGAGTAAACGAGCAGTACTTC

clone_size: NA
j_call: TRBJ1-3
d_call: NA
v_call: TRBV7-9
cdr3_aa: CASSEVTTNPGNTIYF
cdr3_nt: TGTGCCAGCAGCGAAGTCACAACCAACCCTGGAAACACCATATATTTT

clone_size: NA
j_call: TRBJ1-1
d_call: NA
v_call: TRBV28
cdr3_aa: CASSFGDMADTEAFF
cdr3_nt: TGTGCCAGCAGTTTTGGCGACATGGCCGACACTGAAGCTTTCTTT

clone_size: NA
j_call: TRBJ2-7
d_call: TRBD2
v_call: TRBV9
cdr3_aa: CASSQGASGSYEQYF
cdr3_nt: TGTGCCAGCAGTCAAGGGGCTAGCGGCTCCTACGAGCAGTACTTC

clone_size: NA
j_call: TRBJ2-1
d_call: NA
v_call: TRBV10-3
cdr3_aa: CAISESGRDSYNEQFF
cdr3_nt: TGTGCCATCAGTGAGTCGGGCAGGGATTCCTACAATGAGCAGTTCTTC

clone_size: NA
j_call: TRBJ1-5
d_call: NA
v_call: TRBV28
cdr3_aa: CASNRENNQPQHF
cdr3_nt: TGTGCCAGCAACCGGGAGAACAATCAGCCCCAGCATTTT

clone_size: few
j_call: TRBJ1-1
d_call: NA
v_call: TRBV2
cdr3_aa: CASRVARLNTEAFF
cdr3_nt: TGTGCCAGCCGGGTTGCGAGGCTGAACACTGAAGCTTTCTTT

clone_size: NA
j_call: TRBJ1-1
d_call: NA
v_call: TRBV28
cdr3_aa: CASSLGWGGETEAFF
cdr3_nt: TGTGCCAGCAGTTTAGGGTGGGGAGGTGAAACTGAAGCTTTCTTT

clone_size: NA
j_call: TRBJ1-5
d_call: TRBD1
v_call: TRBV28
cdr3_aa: CASRSTGTADQPQHF
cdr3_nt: TGTGCCAGCAGGTCAACCGGGACAGCGGATCAGCCCCAGCATTTT

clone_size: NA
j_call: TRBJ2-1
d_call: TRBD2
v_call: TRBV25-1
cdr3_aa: CASRDILAGGNEQFF
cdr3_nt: TGTGCCAGCAGGGACATTCTAGCGGGAGGGAATGAGCAGTTCTTC

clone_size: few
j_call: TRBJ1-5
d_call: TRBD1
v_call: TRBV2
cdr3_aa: CASSEPRGQGNSNQPQHF
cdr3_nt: TGTGCCAGCAGTGAACCGAGGGGACAGGGGAATAGCAATCAGCCCCAGCATTTT

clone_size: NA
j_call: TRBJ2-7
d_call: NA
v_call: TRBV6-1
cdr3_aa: CASSEGGRQYF
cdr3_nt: TGTGCCAGCAGTGAAGGGGGGCGTCAGTACTTC